Detailed here is one TCR beta chain. Its antigen is as yet unknown. Clones were sequenced by immunoSEQ multiplex PCR, and TCRdb holds only the in-frame ones, with some missing. The table records hundreds of thousands of clones, less than 98% of them present only once. The sample belongs to a study of shared clonotypes between healthy human individuals. All of the donors resided in Nashville, Tennessee, and each was a Caucasian adult. Study-level results: For naive CD4 cells, approximately 4.8% of clonotypes were shared across a handful of donors.

V was clipped by 3 bases and J by 2 bases, with 13 bases between them. The CDR3 runs to 14 residues. Per the germline V gene, CDR1 is SQVTM and CDR2 is ANQGSEA. The V and J genes are TRBV29-1 and TRBJ2-5, with TRBD1 as a possible D gene (6 bases). The clonotype originates from a woman aged 30 to 39 in good health. Input material: naive CD4+ T cells sorted from blood. Sample subset: CD45RA+ positively selected. CDR3 loop: CSVDRDNTQETQYF. The CDR3 DNA follows: TGCAGCGTTGACCGGGACAACACACAAGAGACCCAGTACTTC.